This is a list of T cell receptor beta chains from one sample in a study of cytomegalovirus exposure and HLA in healthy donors. This table comes from immunoSEQ multiplex PCR, and its TCRdb copy is limited to in-frame clones, with some not included. The sample gives about 160,000 clones, over 80% of which show up once; roughly 1.5% is in the top ten. Sequenced sample: PBMCs. These receptor sequences come from a woman in her late teens or twenties in good health and CMV-seronegative. The conserved cysteine and the conserved F or W are not part of the CDR3 here. Each record gives: V gene, J gene, CDR3 protein.

V gene: TRBV28
J gene: TRBJ2-2
CDR3 protein: ASRQTGYSTGELF

V gene: TRBV4-1
J gene: TRBJ2-1
CDR3 protein: ASSQRLHEQF

V gene: TRBV6-1
J gene: TRBJ1-2
CDR3 protein: ASRPGQGPYGYT

V gene: TRBV30
J gene: TRBJ2-1
CDR3 protein: AWRGASGGGLTVREQF

V gene: TRBV9
J gene: TRBJ2-7
CDR3 protein: ASSASGTNYYEQY

V gene: TRBV14
J gene: TRBJ1-2
CDR3 protein: ASSHRRYYGYT

V gene: TRBV5-1
J gene: TRBJ2-5
CDR3 protein: ASSLGGGSANQETQY

V gene: TRBV6-5
J gene: TRBJ1-6
CDR3 protein: ASSGTGHNSPLH

V gene: TRBV6-1
J gene: TRBJ2-3
CDR3 protein: ASSETSGGSATQY

V gene: TRBV18
J gene: TRBJ2-2
CDR3 protein: ASSHRQGNTGELF

V gene: TRBV11-2
J gene: TRBJ2-7
CDR3 protein: ASSLVAPHVEQY

V gene: TRBV19
J gene: TRBJ1-4
CDR3 protein: ASSTGQAGNEKLF

V gene: TRBV9
J gene: TRBJ1-2
CDR3 protein: AIPRSLRGGYT

V gene: TRBV7-9
J gene: TRBJ2-2
CDR3 protein: ASSLWTGGPHHNTGELF

V gene: TRBV7-2
J gene: TRBJ2-7
CDR3 protein: ASLNGPSGRGDYEQY

V gene: TRBV18
J gene: TRBJ2-7
CDR3 protein: ASSPGLAGATTYEQY

V gene: TRBV5-4
J gene: TRBJ1-1
CDR3 protein: ASSLKFFGGQTWDTEAF

V gene: TRBV7-2
J gene: TRBJ1-2
CDR3 protein: ASSWTGDGYT

V gene: TRBV6-6
J gene: TRBJ1-3
CDR3 protein: ASRITGAYSGNTIY

V gene: TRBV7-6
J gene: TRBJ2-1
CDR3 protein: ASSSRGSSYNEQF

V gene: TRBV4-1
J gene: TRBJ1-1
CDR3 protein: ASSQGGFMNTEAF

V gene: TRBV5-1
J gene: TRBJ2-5
CDR3 protein: ASRWGHLLQETQY

V gene: TRBV30
J gene: TRBJ2-7
CDR3 protein: AWNRGAYEQY

V gene: TRBV5-1
J gene: TRBJ2-7
CDR3 protein: ASSAGMPLWDEQY

V gene: TRBV19
J gene: TRBJ1-2
CDR3 protein: ASSIGRGLTGYT

V gene: TRBV28
J gene: TRBJ2-5
CDR3 protein: ASSRFKTGGETQY

V gene: TRBV11-3
J gene: TRBJ2-1
CDR3 protein: ASSPGGGPQF

V gene: TRBV18
J gene: TRBJ1-4
CDR3 protein: ASSPNRADGEKLF

V gene: TRBV7-9
J gene: TRBJ2-7
CDR3 protein: ASSLAEGQSYEQY

V gene: TRBV10-3
J gene: TRBJ2-7
CDR3 protein: AISVTSSPYEQY

V gene: TRBV28
J gene: TRBJ2-4
CDR3 protein: ASSFGGAKNIQY

V gene: TRBV5-4
J gene: TRBJ1-6
CDR3 protein: ASSLAGGAGNSPLH

V gene: TRBV28
J gene: TRBJ2-5
CDR3 protein: ASSLLAGGRETQY

V gene: TRBV12-5
J gene: TRBJ1-1
CDR3 protein: ASGLVQTEAF

V gene: TRBV27
J gene: TRBJ1-5
CDR3 protein: ASSDPWAKTQH

V gene: TRBV6-4
J gene: TRBJ2-3
CDR3 protein: ASSGTSGGTDTQY

V gene: TRBV28
J gene: TRBJ1-2
CDR3 protein: ASRYRQGGYGYT

V gene: TRBV11-1
J gene: TRBJ2-3
CDR3 protein: ASSPIGRGGYTDTQY

V gene: TRBV2
J gene: TRBJ1-6
CDR3 protein: ASSPDRSSYNSPLH

V gene: TRBV5-6
J gene: TRBJ2-2
CDR3 protein: ASSKYRDTGELF

V gene: TRBV5-1
J gene: TRBJ1-5
CDR3 protein: ASRRDSNQPQH

V gene: TRBV4-1
J gene: TRBJ2-3
CDR3 protein: ASSQDTGLAGGLTDTQY

V gene: TRBV27
J gene: TRBJ1-5
CDR3 protein: ASSPLIRDQPQH

V gene: TRBV6-1
J gene: TRBJ1-1
CDR3 protein: ASSRDRGVNTEAF

V gene: TRBV7-9
J gene: TRBJ2-7
CDR3 protein: ASSHGRGSEYSYEQY

V gene: TRBV7-9
J gene: TRBJ2-7
CDR3 protein: ASSFFSARSYEQY

V gene: TRBV7-3
J gene: TRBJ1-2
CDR3 protein: ASSYRVSRFYGYT

V gene: TRBV15
J gene: TRBJ1-2
CDR3 protein: ATSRDRTGGYGYT

V gene: TRBV14
J gene: TRBJ1-1
CDR3 protein: ASSLMTGESEAF

V gene: TRBV13
J gene: TRBJ2-5
CDR3 protein: ASSTLLVFETQY

V gene: TRBV6-6
J gene: TRBJ2-1
CDR3 protein: ASSWTGYNEQF

V gene: TRBV5-4
J gene: TRBJ1-2
CDR3 protein: ASSWGGESYGYT

V gene: TRBV5-1
J gene: TRBJ2-2
CDR3 protein: ASSTTTGGRNTGELF

V gene: TRBV28
J gene: TRBJ1-2
CDR3 protein: ASSVQFYGYT

V gene: TRBV15
J gene: TRBJ2-3
CDR3 protein: ATSRGGGFNTDTQY